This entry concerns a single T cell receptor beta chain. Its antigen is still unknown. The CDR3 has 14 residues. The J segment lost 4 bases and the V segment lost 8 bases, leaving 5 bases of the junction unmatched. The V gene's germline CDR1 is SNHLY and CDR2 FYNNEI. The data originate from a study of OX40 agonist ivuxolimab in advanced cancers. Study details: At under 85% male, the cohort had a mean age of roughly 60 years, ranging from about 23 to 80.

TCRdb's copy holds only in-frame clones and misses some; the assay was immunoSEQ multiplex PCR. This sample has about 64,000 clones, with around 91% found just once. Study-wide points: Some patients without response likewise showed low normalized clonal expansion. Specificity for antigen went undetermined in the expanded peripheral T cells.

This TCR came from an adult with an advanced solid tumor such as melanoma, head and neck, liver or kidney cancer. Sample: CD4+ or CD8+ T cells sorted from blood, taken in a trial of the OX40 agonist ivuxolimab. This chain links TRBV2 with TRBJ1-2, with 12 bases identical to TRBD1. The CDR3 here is CASFPGQGAYGYTF. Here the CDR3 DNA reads TGTGCCAGCTTTCCGGGACAGGGGGCCTATGGCTACACCTTC.